Reported below is one T cell receptor beta chain. Its antigen is not identified. Genomic DNA was employed as the template in profiling TCR beta VDJ and CDR3. TCRdb reprocessed the reads via MiXCR and lists one record per CDR3 protein. The sample includes about 240,000 distinct CDR3 sequences, 40% to 50% of them seen just once. Those patients picked for sequencing had displayed CD8+CD57+ cell expansion on flow cytometry. Acquired aplastic anemia of severe grade affected all patients. These data are taken from a study of CD8+CD57+ T cells in acquired aplastic anemia. As for the study in general: Recorded DNA amounts for sorted CD4+ and CD8+ cells had an average of approximately 3 ug.

Trimming left V 6 bases short and J 4 bases short, with 13 bases between. CDR3 length: 13 amino acids. The V gene's germline CDR1 is DFQATT and CDR2 SNEGSKA (reference sequence). Study observations and caveats: Controls and patients did not differ significantly in CD8+ Simpson's diversity. Patients and controls shared approximately 30 CD8+ CDR3 sequences, highly expressed in patients.

Sequencing input: sorted CD4+, CD8+, or CD8+CD57+ T cells (not recorded which) from PBMCs. V is TRBV20-1 and J is TRBJ2-1, with D possibly matching TRBD2 (6 bases). The TCR sequence derives from a human donor with aplastic anemia. The CDR3 nucleotides read TGCAGTGCCGTCTCGGGGGAGTACAATGAGCAGTTCTTC. Translated, it gives CSAVSGEYNEQFF.